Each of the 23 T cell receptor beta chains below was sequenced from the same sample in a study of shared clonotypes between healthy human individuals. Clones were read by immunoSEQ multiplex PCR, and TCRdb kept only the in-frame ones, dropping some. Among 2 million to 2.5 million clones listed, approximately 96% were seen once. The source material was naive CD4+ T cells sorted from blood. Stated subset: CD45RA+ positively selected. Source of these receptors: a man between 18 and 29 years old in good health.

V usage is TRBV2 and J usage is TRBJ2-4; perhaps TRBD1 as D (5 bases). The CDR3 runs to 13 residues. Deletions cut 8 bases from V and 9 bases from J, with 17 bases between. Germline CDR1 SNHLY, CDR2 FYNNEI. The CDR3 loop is CASLLSPGAIQYF. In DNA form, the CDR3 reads TGTGCCAGCCTCCTATCCCCTGGGGCCATTCAGTACTTC.

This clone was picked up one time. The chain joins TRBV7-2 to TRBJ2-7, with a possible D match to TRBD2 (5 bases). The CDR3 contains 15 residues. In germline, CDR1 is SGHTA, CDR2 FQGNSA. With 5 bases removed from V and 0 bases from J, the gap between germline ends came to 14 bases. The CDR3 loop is CASSNPDLSSYEQYF. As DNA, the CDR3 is TGTGCCAGCAGCAACCCGGACTTGAGCTCCTACGAGCAGTACTTC.

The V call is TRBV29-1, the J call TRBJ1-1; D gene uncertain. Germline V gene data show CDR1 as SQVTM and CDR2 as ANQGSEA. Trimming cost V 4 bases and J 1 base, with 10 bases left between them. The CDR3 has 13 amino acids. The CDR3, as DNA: TGCAGCGTTGTAGGGTATCGGAACACTGAAGCTTTCTTT. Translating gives CSVVGYRNTEAFF. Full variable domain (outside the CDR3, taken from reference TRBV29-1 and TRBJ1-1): SAVISQKPSRDICQRGTSLTIQCQVDSQVTMMFWYRQQPGQSLTLIATANQGSEATYESGFVIDKFPISRPNLTFSTLTVSNMSPEDSSIYLCSVVGYRNTEAFFGQGTRLTVV.

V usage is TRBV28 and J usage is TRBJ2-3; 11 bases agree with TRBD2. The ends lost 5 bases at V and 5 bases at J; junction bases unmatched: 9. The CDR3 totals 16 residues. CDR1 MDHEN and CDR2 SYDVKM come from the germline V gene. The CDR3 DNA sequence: TGTGCCAGCAGTCAGACCCTAGCGGGGGGTATAGATACGCAGTATTTT. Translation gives CASSQTLAGGIDTQYF.

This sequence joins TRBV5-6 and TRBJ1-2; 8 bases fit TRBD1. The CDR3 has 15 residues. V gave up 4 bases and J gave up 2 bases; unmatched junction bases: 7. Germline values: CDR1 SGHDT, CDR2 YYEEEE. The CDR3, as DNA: TGTGCCAGCAGCCTAGGACAGGGCGGAAACTATGGCTACACCTTC. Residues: CASSLGQGGNYGYTF.

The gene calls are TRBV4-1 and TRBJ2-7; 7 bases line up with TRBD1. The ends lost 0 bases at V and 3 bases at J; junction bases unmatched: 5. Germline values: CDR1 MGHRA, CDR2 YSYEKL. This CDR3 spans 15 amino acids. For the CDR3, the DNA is TGCGCCAGCAGCCAAGACGGCCAGGGGGACTACGAGCAGTACTTC. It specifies CASSQDGQGDYEQYF.

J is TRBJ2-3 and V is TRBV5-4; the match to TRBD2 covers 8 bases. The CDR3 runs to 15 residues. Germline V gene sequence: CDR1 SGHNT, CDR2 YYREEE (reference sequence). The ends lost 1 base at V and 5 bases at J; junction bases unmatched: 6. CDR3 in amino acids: CASSLPSGGGDTQYF. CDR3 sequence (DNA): TGTGCCAGCAGCTTGCCGAGCGGGGGAGGAGATACGCAGTATTTT.

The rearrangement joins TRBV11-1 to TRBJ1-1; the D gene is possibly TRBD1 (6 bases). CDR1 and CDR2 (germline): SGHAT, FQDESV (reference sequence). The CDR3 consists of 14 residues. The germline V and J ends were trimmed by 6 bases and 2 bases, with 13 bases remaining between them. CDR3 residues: CASRSDRFNTEAFF. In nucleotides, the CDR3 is TGTGCCAGCAGATCTGACAGGTTCAACACTGAAGCTTTCTTT.

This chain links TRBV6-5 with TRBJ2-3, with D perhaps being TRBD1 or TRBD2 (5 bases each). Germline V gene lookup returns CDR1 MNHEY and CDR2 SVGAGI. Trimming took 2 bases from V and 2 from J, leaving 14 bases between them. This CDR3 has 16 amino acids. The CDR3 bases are TGTGCCAGCAGTTACAGGGGACGAGTACACACAGATACGCAGTATTTT. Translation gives CASSYRGRVHTDTQYF.

CDR3 in amino acids: CASSPRQGGYGYTF. The CDR3 DNA sequence: TGTGCCAGCAGTCCCAGGCAGGGAGGGTATGGCTACACCTTC. The chain employs TRBV6-5 and TRBJ1-2; D might be TRBD1 (5 bases). Trimming removed 5 bases at V and 5 bases at J, with 15 bases between. The CDR3 covers 14 residues. CDR1 and CDR2 from the germline V gene are MNHEY and SVGAGI.

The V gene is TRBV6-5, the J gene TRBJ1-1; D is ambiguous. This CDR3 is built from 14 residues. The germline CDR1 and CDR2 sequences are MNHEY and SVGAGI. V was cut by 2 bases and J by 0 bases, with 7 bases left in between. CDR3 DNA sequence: TGTGCCAGCAGTTACGGGGTCGTGAACACTGAAGCTTTCTTT. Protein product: CASSYGVVNTEAFF.

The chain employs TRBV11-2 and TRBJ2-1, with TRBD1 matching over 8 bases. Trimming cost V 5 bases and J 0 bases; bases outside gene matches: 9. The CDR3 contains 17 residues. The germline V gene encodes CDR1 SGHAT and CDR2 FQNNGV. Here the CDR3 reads CASSPGDRTSSYNEQFF. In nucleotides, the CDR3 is TGTGCCAGCAGCCCGGGGGACAGGACGAGCTCCTACAATGAGCAGTTCTTC. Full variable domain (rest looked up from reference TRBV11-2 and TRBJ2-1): EAGVAQSPRYKIIEKRQSVAFWCNPISGHATLYWYQQILGQGPKLLIQFQNNGVVDDSQLPKDRFSAERLKGVDSTLKIQPAKLEDSAVYLCASSPGDRTSSYNEQFFGPGTRLTVL.

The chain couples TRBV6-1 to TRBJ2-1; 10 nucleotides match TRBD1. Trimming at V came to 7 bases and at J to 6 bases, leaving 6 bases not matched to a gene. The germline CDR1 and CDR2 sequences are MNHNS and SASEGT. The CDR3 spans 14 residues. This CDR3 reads CASTAGTGANEQFF. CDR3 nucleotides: TGTGCCAGCACCGCCGGGACAGGGGCCAATGAGCAGTTCTTC.

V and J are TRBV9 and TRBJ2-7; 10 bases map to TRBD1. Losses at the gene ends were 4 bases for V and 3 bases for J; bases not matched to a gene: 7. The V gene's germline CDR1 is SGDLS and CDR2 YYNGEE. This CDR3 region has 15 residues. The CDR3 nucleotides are TGTGCCAGCAGCTTGACCGGGACAGGGGACTACGAGCAGTACTTC. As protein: CASSLTGTGDYEQYF.

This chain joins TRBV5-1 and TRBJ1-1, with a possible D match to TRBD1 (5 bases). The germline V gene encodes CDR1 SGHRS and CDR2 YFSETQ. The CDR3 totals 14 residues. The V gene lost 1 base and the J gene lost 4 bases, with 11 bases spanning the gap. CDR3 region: CASSLRSGPTEAFF. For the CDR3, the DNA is TGCGCCAGCAGCTTGAGGTCAGGGCCCACTGAAGCTTTCTTT.

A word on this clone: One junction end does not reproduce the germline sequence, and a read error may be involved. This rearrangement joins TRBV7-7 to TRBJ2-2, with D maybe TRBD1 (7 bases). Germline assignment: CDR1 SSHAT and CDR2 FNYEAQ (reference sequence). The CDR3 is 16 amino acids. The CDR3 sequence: CASSLAETGITGELFF. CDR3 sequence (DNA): TGTGCTAGCAGCTTAGCGGAGACAGGGATCACCGGGGAGCTGTTTTTT.

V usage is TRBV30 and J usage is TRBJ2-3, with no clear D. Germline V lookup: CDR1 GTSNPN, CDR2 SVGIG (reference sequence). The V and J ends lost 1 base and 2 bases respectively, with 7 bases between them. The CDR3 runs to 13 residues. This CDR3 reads CAWSDSFTDTQYF. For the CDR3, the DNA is TGTGCCTGGAGTGACAGTTTCACAGATACGCAGTATTTT.

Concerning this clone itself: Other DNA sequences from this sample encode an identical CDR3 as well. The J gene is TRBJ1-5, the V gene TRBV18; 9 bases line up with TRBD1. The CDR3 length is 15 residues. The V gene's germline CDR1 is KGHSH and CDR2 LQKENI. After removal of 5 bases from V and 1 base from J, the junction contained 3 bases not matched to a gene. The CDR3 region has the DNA TGTGCCAGCTCAGAACAGGGGGCGAGCAATCAGCCCCAGCATTTT. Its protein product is CASSEQGASNQPQHF.

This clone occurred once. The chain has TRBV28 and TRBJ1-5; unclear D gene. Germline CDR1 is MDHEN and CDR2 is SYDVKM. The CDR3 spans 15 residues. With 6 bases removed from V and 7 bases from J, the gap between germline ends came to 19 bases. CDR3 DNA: TGTGCCAGCAGAAAAATCGGGTGGATCCGGCAGCCCCAGCATTTT. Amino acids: CASRKIGWIRQPQHF.

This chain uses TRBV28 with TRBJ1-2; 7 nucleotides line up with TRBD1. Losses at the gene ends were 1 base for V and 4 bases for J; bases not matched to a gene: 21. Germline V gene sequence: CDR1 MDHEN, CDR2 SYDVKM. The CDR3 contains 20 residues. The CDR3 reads CASSLYPVLATGERSYGYTF. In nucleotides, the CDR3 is TGTGCCAGCAGTTTATACCCCGTACTGGCAACAGGGGAGCGAAGCTATGGCTACACCTTC.

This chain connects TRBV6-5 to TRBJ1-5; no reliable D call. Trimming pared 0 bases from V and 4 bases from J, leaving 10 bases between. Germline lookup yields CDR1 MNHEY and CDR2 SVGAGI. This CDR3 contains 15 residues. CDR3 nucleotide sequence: TGTGCCAGCAGTTACTCGGGCGAGACGAATCAGCCCCAGCATTTT. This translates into CASSYSGETNQPQHF.

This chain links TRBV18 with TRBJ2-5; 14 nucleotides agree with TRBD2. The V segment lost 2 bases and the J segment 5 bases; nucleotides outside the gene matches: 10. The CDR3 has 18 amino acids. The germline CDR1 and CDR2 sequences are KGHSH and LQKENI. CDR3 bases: TGTGCCAGCTCACCAGGCAGACTAGCGGGAGGGAGTCGGGAGACCCAGTACTTC. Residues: CASSPGRLAGGSRETQYF. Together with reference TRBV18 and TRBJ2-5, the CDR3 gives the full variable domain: NAGVMQNPRHLVRRRGQEARLRCSPMKGHSHVYWYRQLPEEGLKFMVYLQKENIIDESGMPKERFSAEFPKEGPSILRIQQVVRGDSAAYFCASSPGRLAGGSRETQYFGPGTRLLVL.

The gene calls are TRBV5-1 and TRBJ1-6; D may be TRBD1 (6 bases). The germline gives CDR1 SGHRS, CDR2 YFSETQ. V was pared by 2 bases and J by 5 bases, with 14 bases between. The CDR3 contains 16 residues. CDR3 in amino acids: CASSFSDRSHNSPLHF. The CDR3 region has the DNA TGCGCCAGCAGCTTCTCAGACAGGTCCCATAATTCACCCCTCCACTTT.